This section outlines one T cell receptor (beta chain) sequence together with its context. This receptor's antigen is unknown. Base quality data are lacking; no much larger clone is found one base away. This record belongs to a study of cytomegalovirus exposure and HLA in healthy donors (TCRdb year 2017). Concerning the study at large: In an earlier analysis of roughly 590 of the donors, roughly 300 Gb of sequence data and 100 million or so unique TCR beta sequences from about 179 million T cells were reported. Along with the 666-subject first cohort, a separate validation cohort of some 130 different subjects was used. The study combined high-throughput TCR immunosequencing, statistical association of individual TCRs with disease status, and machine learning to predict cytomegalovirus infection status. Roughly 300 gigabases of sequencing data and around 88 million unique TCR sequences made up an early release that covered under 750 HLA-typed donors. Among the roughly 390 genotyped donors, approximately 81% belonged to the genetic ancestry cluster associated with self-reported Caucasian donors. Alongside the repertoire data, information on donor age, sex, ethnicity and CMV serostatus was compiled. Because of strong linkage in the cohort, roughly five DR-DQ haplotypes were treated as single units for association and clustering. The study profiled the T cell repertoires of 666 subjects by immunosequencing and related them to cytomegalovirus serostatus. The study was designed to test whether signatures of past pathogen exposure could be identified by cataloging public T cell receptors. Among about 410 genotyped donors of the cohort, an average of around 220,000 unique TCR beta nucleotide sequences was sequenced per donor, of which 15% to 20% were non-productive. Genome-wide SNP genotypes for about three fifths of the 666 donors were used in a later genetic analysis, which treated that subset as a discovery cohort. Rather than using new phenotypic data, the later analysis identified candidate immune exposures from TCR beta sequences and from how often those sequences occurred across donors. Typing coverage varied by locus: roughly 629-640 donors for A, B, C, DRB1 and DQB1; roughly 520 for DQA1; around 570 for DPA1; roughly 450 for DPB1. To study patterns of TCR occurrence, a later analysis re-analyzed previously published TCR beta repertoires from around 660 donors and added high-resolution HLA genotyping. All discovery cohort repertoires had been generated using a single sequencing platform. In an earlier analysis of more than 550 of the donors, high-throughput TCR beta sequencing was used to judge whether each TCR beta V gene segment behaved as functional or pseudogenic. Both class I and class II loci were covered by HLA typing, at four-digit resolution. Points the paper makes about the study in general: The authors suggested that the approach could potentially be extended to other disease states and immunological phenotypes. Because some donors lacked HLA typing at each locus, the association tests relied only on the typed subset. CMV serostatus was the only immune exposure information available for the cohort. Several of the top co-occurrence clusters appeared to be linked to parvovirus B19, influenza, CMV and Epstein-Barr virus, according to a later analysis. A further reported finding was that TCR beta sequences accurately predicted the HLA-A and HLA-B alleles for most subjects in the first cohort. Most TCR sequences were seen in very few donors, while some public TCRs were found in many individuals. A few of the identified cytomegalovirus-associated TCR beta chains were confirmed in vitro to be specific for cytomegalovirus antigens. According to a later analysis, TCR association rates differed among HLA loci, with DRB1 alleles showing the most associated TCRs and HLA-C alleles showing the fewest. In an earlier analysis of approximately 590 of the donors, most TCR beta V segments were observed in productive rearrangements about 87% or about 30% of the time, broadly matching IMGT annotations. The study listed 150 to 200 TCR beta chains as associated with cytomegalovirus. According to a later genetic analysis, donors in an Asian-associated ancestry cluster had fewer N-insertions in productive TCRs than the approximately 610-donor mean. Sequencing depth was assumed to be roughly uniform across donors in the presence/absence analyses, though that assumption may not hold. A later analysis found that HLA-associated TCR beta chains were more clonally expanded and had lower generation probabilities than equally common non-associated chains. According to a later analysis, most CMV-associated TCR beta chains appeared to be HLA-restricted, and the HLA associations seemed to be driven largely by CMV exposure. At a false discovery rate of 0.05, a later analysis linked 16,000 or so TCR beta sequences to specific HLA alleles. Correlated functional status among segregating V segments might reflect linkage disequilibrium, but an unknown experimental factor could not be ruled out. Because counts were too low, seventeen rarely observed V segments, including chromosome 9 orphons, were excluded from the earlier analysis of around 640 of the donors. The cohort was sequenced for TCR beta chains only, and without alpha or paired-chain data the features that could be detected were limited. Strong co-occurrence of HLA alleles, especially DR and DQ, made assigning TCR associations to individual alleles difficult. The sequencing pipeline was judged likely to have produced a cluster of highly shared sequence variants as a technical artifact. Some IMGT-functional V segments, including TRBV6-2 and TRBV6-3, could not be distinguished by the 87-base-pair reads and were therefore excluded. Cytomegalovirus status was reported to be diagnosed by the classifier with high specificity and sensitivity in both the original and validation cohorts. An association between a missense DCLRE1C variant and V-gene and J-gene trimming of TCR beta chains was found in a later genetic analysis and replicated in an independent cohort.

Counted from cysteine to phenylalanine, this CDR3 has 13 amino acids. Solely the CDR3 DNA is kept, with 39 bases framed from the first base. Trimmed from V: 8 bases; trimmed from J: 7 bases; junction bases lacking a gene match: 5. CDR1 and CDR2 are drawn from the germline V gene: MNHEY, SVGAGI. The cohort comprised approximately 700 healthy bone marrow donors. At the time of sampling, every cohort member was nominally healthy, though immune exposures that went unrecorded were likely present. The donor was CMV seronegative and was included in the group of a few hundred seronegative cohort members. A peripheral blood sample was provided by each donor, and peripheral blood mononuclear cells were used for TCR beta sequencing. The Qiagen DNeasy Blood Extraction Kit was used to extract genomic DNA from the blood cell samples. Receptor libraries were prepared by the immunoSEQ multiplex PCR assay. The multiplex PCR relied on a mix of 60 forward primers for TCR Vbeta segments and 13 reverse primers for TCR Jbeta segments. A multiplex PCR assay on genomic DNA amplified the CDR3 region of rearranged TCR beta genes. The Illumina HiSeq System was used to sequence the amplified TCR beta libraries as 87-base-pair reads. Under the source paper's analysis protocol: Across the 700 or so repertoires, a later analysis counted around 80 million unique TCR beta chains, approximately 12 million of which were shared by at least two donors. To remove PCR and sequencing errors, raw reads were error-corrected and collapsed into unique sequences using a nearest-neighbor algorithm that merged closely related sequences. V, D and J gene segments were assigned by aligning CDR3 sequences to IMGT reference sequences. Each retained sequence needed at least a six-nucleotide match to both a V gene segment and a J gene segment. Rearrangements were called productive when the CDR3 lacked stop codons and stayed in frame with V and J; all others were non-productive. Following IMGT convention, CDR3 was defined as the stretch from the second conserved V-encoded cysteine to the conserved J-encoded phenylalanine. The earlier analysis of a few hundred of the donors excluded any sequence lacking an unambiguous match to a single V gene segment. An earlier analysis of around 600 of the donors classified V segments as functional when productive rearrangements were above 56.7% and as segregating when the standard deviation between donors was above 5%. A statistical classification framework was built to diagnose cytomegalovirus status from the catalog of TCR beta chain sequences. In a later analysis, V and J genes were assigned by comparing TCR nucleotide sequences against IMGT/GENE-DB human TR gene sequences. In a later analysis, CDR3 sequences and most-parsimonious VDJ recombination scenarios were assigned using the TCRdist pipeline. In a later analysis, each TCR beta chain was defined by its CDR3 amino acid sequence together with its V-gene family, and reads without a unique V-gene family were excluded. In a later analysis, approximately 590 highly shared, low-generation-probability nucleotide sequences were removed to address suspected cross-contamination and a sequencing artifact. In a later analysis, a clonal expansion index for each public chain was calculated from normalized within-repertoire ranks of inferred template counts. Generation probabilities in a later analysis came from a VDJ recombination model fitted to out-of-frame rearrangements, and those results were checked against IGoR. A later analysis scored TCR-TCR, TCR-HLA and TCR-CMV co-occurrence with hypergeometric tests, applying a repertoire-size bias correction to TCR pairs. To estimate false discovery rates, a later analysis permuted the HLA or CMV assignments 20 times. In a later analysis, co-occurring TCRs were grouped with DBSCAN, and TCRdist sequence similarity was added when clustering was performed within HLA-allele-positive subsets. For co-occurrence clustering, repertoires with fewer than 30,000 or more than 120,000 public chains were excluded, along with five or six repertoires with anomalous nucleotide sharing. In its TCRdb copy, this immuneACCESS table keeps in-frame sequences only and misses some clones. Where compared with another copy, unresolved V genes explain less than half of these, and the others have no known cause. The DNA gave D and trimming, while V, J and clone size come from that table. The table for this sample lists approximately 98,000 clones; around 72% of them were counted only once. In total, the top ten clones hold about 1.8% of the sample.

Sequenced sample: PBMCs. This sequence was found in a male donor in good health and CMV-seronegative. Here the chain combines TRBV6-5 and TRBJ2-1, with 10 bases matching TRBD2. The bases read TGTGCCAGCGGGCTAGCGGGAGCAAATGAGCAGTTCTTC. Its translation is CASGLAGANEQFF.